Presented here are 9 T cell receptor beta chains from one specimen sequenced in a study of shared clonotypes between healthy human individuals. Data came from immunoSEQ multiplex PCR; TCRdb stores just in-frame clones and leaves some out. The data contain some 2,000,000 clones, about 95% of them singletons. Terminally differentiated effector memory CD45RA+ cells were excluded by CCR7 positive selection of CD45RO-negative cells. Sequenced input: naive CD8+ T cells sorted from blood. The receptors stem from a man aged 18 to 35 in good health.

As for this clone: In the same sample, other DNA sequences code for this CDR3. The chain uses TRBV4-1 and TRBJ1-1; tentative D call: TRBD1 (6 bases). The CDR3 length is 12 residues. Germline V gene sequence: CDR1 MGHRA, CDR2 YSYEKL. V gave up 4 bases and J gave up 5 bases, with 8 bases separating them. The CDR3 loop is CASSRGGTEAFF. The CDR3 DNA is TGCGCCAGCAGCCGAGGGGGTACTGAAGCTTTCTTT.

This chain uses TRBV19 with TRBJ1-1; the D gene is possibly TRBD1 (6 bases). Germline loops: CDR1 LNHDA, CDR2 SQIVND (reference sequence). V was clipped by 6 bases and J by 5 bases, with 10 bases between them. The CDR3 is 12 amino acids. The chain's CDR3 is CASSQDRTEAFF. CDR3 DNA: TGTGCCAGTAGCCAGGACAGAACTGAAGCTTTCTTT.

With respect to this clone: Additional DNA sequences in this sample encode the identical CDR3. The V gene is TRBV6-5, the J gene TRBJ1-2; D gene uncertain. Germline V gives CDR1 MNHEY, CDR2 SVGAGI. V was clipped by 0 bases and J by 4 bases, with 9 bases between them. The CDR3 is made up of 14 amino acids. This chain's CDR3 is CASSYSEGFYGYTF. CDR3 DNA: TGTGCCAGCAGTTACTCCGAAGGGTTCTATGGCTACACCTTC.

CDR3 nucleotide sequence: TGCAGCGTTGAGGGATTCCGGGACAGGGGACGGTTGGATACGCAGTATTTT. Translated, it gives CSVEGFRDRGRLDTQYF. The chain uses TRBV29-1 and TRBJ2-3, with 10 bases lining up with TRBD1. CDR1 is SQVTM and CDR2 is ANQGSEA in the germline V gene. V gave up 3 bases and J gave up 6 bases; unmatched junction bases: 15. This CDR3 has 17 residues.

The J gene is TRBJ1-3, the V gene TRBV28, with D unclear. The CDR3 length is 18 residues. Trimming took off 1 base at V and 2 bases at J, with 18 bases between the two ends. Germline-derived CDR1 and CDR2 are MDHEN and SYDVKM. The CDR3 DNA reads TGTGCCAGCAGTTTATCCCCCCGGGAGGATGCCCCTGGAAACACCATATATTTT. It encodes CASSLSPREDAPGNTIYF.

The CDR3 sequence is CATSGQMPNTEAFF. CDR3 coding DNA: TGTGCCACCTCGGGACAGATGCCGAACACTGAAGCTTTCTTT. The rearrangement links TRBV10-3 to TRBJ1-1; 7 bases line up with TRBD1. This CDR3 has 14 amino acids. With 10 bases clipped from V and 1 base from J, the junction kept 9 bases outside the gene matches. Germline CDR1 reads ENHRY; CDR2 reads SYGVKD.

J is TRBJ2-5 and V is TRBV7-9; 10 bases match TRBD2. With 2 bases clipped from V and 1 base from J, the junction kept 4 bases outside the gene matches. The CDR3 contains 16 residues. In germline, CDR1 is SEHNR, CDR2 FQNEAQ (reference sequence). The CDR3 DNA follows: TGTGCCAGCAGCTTATCTAGCGGGGGCACCCAAGAGACCCAGTACTTC. Amino acids: CASSLSSGGTQETQYF.

In this sample, this clone turned up once. The V and J genes are TRBV6-1 and TRBJ2-7; D may correspond to TRBD1 or TRBD2 (5 bases each). Germline V gene sequence: CDR1 MNHNS, CDR2 SASEGT. V was clipped by 2 bases and J by 5 bases, with 19 bases between them. CDR3 length: 16 residues. CDR3 sequence reads: CASSESGTGFGDEQYF. DNA for the CDR3: TGTGCCAGCAGTGAATCTGGGACCGGGTTCGGGGACGAGCAGTACTTC.

V is TRBV9 and J is TRBJ2-7; possible D gene TRBD1, 5 bases. Germline lookup yields CDR1 SGDLS and CDR2 YYNGEE. The CDR3 runs to 15 residues. V dropped 4 bases and J dropped 4 bases, with 18 bases sitting between them. The CDR3 nucleotides read TGTGCCAGCAGCCGTCAGGGCGGCCCCCTTTACGAGCAGTACTTC. Translating it yields CASSRQGGPLYEQYF.